Reported below is one T cell receptor (beta chain). Its antigen remains undetermined. Base qualities are not recorded, but no much larger clone differs from it by a single base. Whole blood was collected in K2EDTA tubes by collaborating institutions according to the institutions' own protocols. For TCRbeta analysis, collaborator samples were shipped as frozen whole blood, as isolated PBMCs, or as DNA extracted from either sample type. This record belongs to a study of blood T cell repertoires in COVID-19 (dated by TCRdb to the early 2020s). General notes on the study: The collaborator samples originated in the United States, Italy and Spain and spanned the acute and convalescent phases of COVID-19. The prospective study material was composed of cDNA or gDNA derived from T cells, B-cell-depleted T cells, or PBMCs. The dataset comprised deeply sampled blood TCRbeta repertoires from subjects exposed to, actively infected with, or recovered from COVID-19. The repertoires were made available in a free public database intended to serve as a resource for research on the immune response to SARS-CoV-2. Samples came from the ongoing ImmuneRACE study (first 160 participants) plus 1,254 subjects from 6 global collaborators. The sample metadata nearly always contained a de-identified subject ID, COVID-19 status, age in years and sex. Where available, HLA class I and class II types were obtained from metadata supplied by the sample provider rather than from assay-based typing.

CDR1 and CDR2, per the germline V gene, are SNHLY and FYNNEI. Trimmed from V: 3 bases; trimmed from J: 4 bases; junction bases lacking a gene match: 3. The CDR3 starts with the cysteine, ends with the phenylalanine, and has 15 residues. The retained sequence is limited to the CDR3, 45 bases, with the frame set at the first base. General findings and caveats noted by the study authors: The quantity of clinical and demographic metadata differed by source and by participant and was supplied without curation.

TCRbeta CDR3 regions were amplified from genomic DNA by means of the immunoSEQ Assay, a bias-controlled multiplex PCR. The authors processed their data as follows. Within the assay, amplification of reference gene primers was used to estimate how many nucleated cells each sample contained. Sequence reads were collapsed and filtered to measure the absolute abundance of every unique TCRbeta CDR3 rearrangement. For each sample, productive Simpson clonality was calculated as the square root of Simpson's diversity index over productive rearrangements. Held by TCRdb, this immuneACCESS table contains in-frame sequences only and omits some clones. Under half of the omission traces to an unresolved V gene where checked; the cause of the rest is unknown. V and J calls and clone size are those listed in that table; D and trimming were worked out from the DNA. For this sample the table gives more than 85,000 clones, of which 85% to 90% were detected only once. The top ten clones comprise under 3% of the sample.

This TCR derives from a man in his fifties or sixties with active or convalescent COVID-19. Sequencing was done on a sample of peripheral blood. The chain is made from TRBV2 and TRBJ1-5; 10 bases in between match TRBD1. CDR3 reads: CASSEWGQGNQPQHF. The bases read TGTGCCAGCAGTGAGTGGGGACAGGGGAATCAGCCCCAGCATTTT. The variable domain in full, with residues beyond the CDR3 obtained from the reference TRBV2 and TRBJ1-5 genes, is EPEVTQTPSHQVTQMGQEVILRCVPISNHLYFYWYRQILGQKVEFLVSFYNNEISEKSEIFDDQFSVERPDGSNFTLKIRSTKLEDSAMYFCASSEWGQGNQPQHFGDGTRLSIL.